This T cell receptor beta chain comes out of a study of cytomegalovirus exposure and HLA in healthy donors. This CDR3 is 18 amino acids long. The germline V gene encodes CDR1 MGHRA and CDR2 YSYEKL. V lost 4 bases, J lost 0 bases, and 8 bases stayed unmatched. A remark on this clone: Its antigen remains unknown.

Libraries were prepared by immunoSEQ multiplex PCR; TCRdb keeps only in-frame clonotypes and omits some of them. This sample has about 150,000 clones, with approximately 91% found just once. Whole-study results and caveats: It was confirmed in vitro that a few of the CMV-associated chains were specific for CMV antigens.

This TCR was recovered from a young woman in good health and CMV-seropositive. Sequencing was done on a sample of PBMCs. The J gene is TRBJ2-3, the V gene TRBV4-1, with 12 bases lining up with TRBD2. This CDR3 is CASSLGLAGLLSTDTQYF. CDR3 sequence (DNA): TGCGCCAGCAGCCTTGGACTAGCGGGACTCCTTAGCACAGATACGCAGTATTTT.